These T cell receptor beta chains were read from a single sample in a study of blood T cell repertoires in COVID-19. Sequencing used immunoSEQ multiplex PCR; TCRdb keeps in-frame clones, though not all of them. The data show around 190,000 clones, more than 75% seen once. The sequenced sample consisted of peripheral blood. The receptors originated from a human donor in a cohort sampled during active COVID-19. The CDR3 runs from the conserved cysteine through the conserved F or W. The D gene is left open where the match is weak. Clone size is not always given. Where it is, it says once, few, many or a class for expanded clones.

>TRBV12-5|TRBJ2-7|12|.|once
CVGLPRGYEQYF
TGTGTGGGCCTGCCTCGTGGCTACGAGCAGTACTTC
>TRBV4-2|TRBJ2-7|15|TRBD2|.
CASSRDSGTSYEQYF
TGTGCCAGCAGCCGAGACTCCGGGACTAGCTACGAGCAGTACTTC
>TRBV18|TRBJ1-2|15|.|.
CASSPRRGDTAGYTF
TGTGCCAGCTCACCCCGCAGGGGAGACACGGCTGGCTACACCTTC
>TRBV5-1|TRBJ1-4|14|TRBD1|.
CASSLTGAGEKLFF
TGCGCCAGCAGCTTGACAGGGGCCGGTGAAAAACTGTTTTTT
>TRBV7-2|TRBJ2-1|15|TRBD2|once
CASSRGRAVYNEQFF
TGTGCCAGCAGCCGCGGGAGGGCCGTATACAATGAGCAGTTCTTC
>TRBV10-3|TRBJ2-7|15|TRBD2|.
CASALGSGGSYEQYF
TGTGCCTCCGCCTTGGGTAGCGGGGGATCCTACGAGCAGTACTTC
>TRBV28|TRBJ2-5|16|.|.
CASSLVGRSGQETQYF
TGTGCCAGCAGTTTAGTGGGTCGGTCAGGGCAAGAGACCCAGTACTTC
>TRBV4-1|TRBJ2-5|15|.|.
CASSQGQRSGETQYF
TGCGCCAGCAGCCAAGGCCAAAGGAGTGGGGAGACCCAGTACTTC
>TRBV6-6|TRBJ1-2|13|TRBD1|.
CASSRGQYYGYTF
TGTGCCAGCAGTAGGGGACAGTACTATGGCTACACCTTC
>TRBV7-2|TRBJ2-7|15|TRBD1|.
CASSLVGTGAGEQYF
TGTGCCAGCAGCTTAGTTGGGACAGGGGCGGGCGAGCAGTACTTC
>TRBV7-2|TRBJ1-1|15|TRBD1|.
CASSRQGAMNTEAFF
TGTGCCAGCAGCCGTCAGGGGGCGATGAACACTGAAGCTTTCTTT